The TCR beta chain under discussion was sequenced for a study of CD8 T cells in Susac syndrome. V was cut by 6 bases and J by 5 bases, with 13 bases left in between. Germline V gene sequence: CDR1 MNHEY, CDR2 SVGAGI. This CDR3 region has 13 residues. RNA in amounts of roughly 0.5 to 1 ug was reverse transcribed with random hexamers. The method of amplification for TCR beta CDR3 was immunoSEQ multiplex PCR, covering 54 Vbeta and 13 Jbeta. MiXCR, applied by TCRdb to the immunoSEQ multiplex PCR reads, yields one record per CDR3 protein. This table has some 170,000 distinct CDR3 sequences, about 94% appearing once. This clonotype was seen just once.

V gene TRBV6-5 combines with J gene TRBJ2-5; D is perhaps TRBD2 (5 bases). The sequence derives from a human donor in good health. Sequenced input: CD4+ T cells from PBMCs. The CDR3 bases are TGTGCCAGCAGCGCCCCGGGGAGCGAGACCCAGTACTTC. Protein sequence: CASSAPGSETQYF.